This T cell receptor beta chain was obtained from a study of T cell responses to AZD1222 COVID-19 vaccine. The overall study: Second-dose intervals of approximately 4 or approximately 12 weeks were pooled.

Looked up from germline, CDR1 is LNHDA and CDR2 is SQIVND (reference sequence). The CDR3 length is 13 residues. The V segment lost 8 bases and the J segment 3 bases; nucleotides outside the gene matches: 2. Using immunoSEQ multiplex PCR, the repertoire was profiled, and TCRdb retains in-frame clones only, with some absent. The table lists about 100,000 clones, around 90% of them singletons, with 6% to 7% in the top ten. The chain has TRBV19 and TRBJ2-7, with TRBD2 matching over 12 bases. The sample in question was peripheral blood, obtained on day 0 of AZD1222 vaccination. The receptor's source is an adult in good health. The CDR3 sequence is CASALAGGYEQYF. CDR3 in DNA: TGTGCCAGTGCACTAGCGGGAGGCTACGAGCAGTACTTC.